There are a few counts of the clone carrying this T cell receptor (beta chain). Its specificity is not known. This sample was included in a study of T cell responses to AZD1222 COVID-19 vaccine. Method: immunoSEQ multiplex PCR; TCRdb's copy keeps in-frame clones and lacks some. The repertoire consists of about 180,000 clones, with just over 85% occurring once and the leading ten covering 7.7%. Trimming shortened V by 0 bases and J by 5 bases, and 12 bases separated the two germline ends. From germline, CDR1 is SGDLS and CDR2 YYNGEE. The CDR3 loop spans 15 amino acids. Findings and caveats of the study: Dominant at 160-218 and 743-854, vaccine-associated CD4 TCRs also spanned spike. After two AZD1222 doses, spike-specific TCR breadth and depth rose versus day 0. Seropositive at baseline were only a handful of AZD1222 recipients.

V is TRBV9 and J is TRBJ2-1, with D unresolved. This receptor was obtained from an adult in good health. Here the sequenced sample was peripheral blood, taken on day 0 of AZD1222 vaccination. CDR3 sequence: CASSVATLGNNEQFF. DNA for the CDR3: TGTGCCAGCAGCGTAGCTACTCTAGGCAACAATGAGCAGTTCTTC.